Listed here are 16 T cell receptor beta chains from one sample, sequenced in a study of graft-versus-host responses after intestinal transplantation (dated by TCRdb to the early 2020s). Preparation of the library involved the immunoSEQ multiplex PCR assay. The table comes from immuneACCESS by way of TCRdb, which keeps in-frame sequences with V and J called. Part of the clones is missing from these tables; in studies checked, under half for an unresolved V gene and the rest for unknown reasons. Present in this sample are under 130,000 clones, approximately 93% of which were seen just once. The top ten clones comprise less than 1.5% of the sample. For these TCRs, the target antigens are not known. Sample time point, as interpreted from the label and publication: cells obtained before transplantation from donor or recipient. The source was unstimulated CD8+ T cells sorted from spleen or lymph node cells, collected before intestinal transplant. Receptors originate from a human donor who received an intestinal transplant.

This chain uses TRBV6-1 with TRBJ2-1, with D tentatively TRBD1 (6 bases). Germline assignment: CDR1 MNHNS and CDR2 SASEGT. The CDR3 totals 15 residues. V was shortened by 3 bases and J by 0 bases, with 9 bases between the two germline ends. CDR3 DNA sequence: TGTGCCAGCAGTGAGGGGGCCAGCTCCTACAATGAGCAGTTCTTC. The encoded protein is CASSEGASSYNEQFF.

The V gene is TRBV15, the J gene TRBJ2-1, with a possible D match to TRBD2 (6 bases). Germline V gene sequence: CDR1 LNHNV, CDR2 YYDKDF (reference sequence). V gave up 4 bases and J gave up 8 bases, with 21 bases separating them. The CDR3 is 16 amino acids. The CDR3 DNA is TGTGCCACCAGCAACGGACGTGGGACTCCGTTGGATGAGCAGTTCTTC. Translated: CATSNGRGTPLDEQFF.

V usage is TRBV27 and J usage is TRBJ2-1; D is ambiguous. CDR3 length: 13 amino acids. V shed 0 bases and J shed 7 bases, with 7 bases lying between them. Germline assignment: CDR1 MNHEY and CDR2 SMNVEV (reference sequence). This CDR3 reads CASSLSIGNEQFF. The CDR3, as DNA: TGTGCCAGCAGTTTATCGATCGGTAATGAGCAGTTCTTC.

The count of this clone is one. The chain is built from TRBV29-1 and TRBJ2-5, with a weak D call TRBD2 (7 bases). In germline, CDR1 is SQVTM, CDR2 ANQGSEA. This CDR3 is built from 12 residues. Trimming left V 3 bases short and J 5 bases short, with 10 bases between. The CDR3 DNA sequence: TGCAGCGTTGATGGGGGGGCTGAGACCCAGTACTTC. Amino acids: CSVDGGAETQYF.

To note about this clone: Other nucleotide sequences from this sample produce the same CDR3. The chain uses TRBV9 and TRBJ1-3, with D tentatively TRBD1 (5 bases). Germline loops: CDR1 SGDLS, CDR2 YYNGEE. The CDR3 sequence is 15 residues long. V was cut by 0 bases and J by 1 base, with 8 bases left in between. The CDR3 DNA follows: TGTGCCAGCAGCGTAGTCGGGGGATCTGGAAACACCATATATTTT. Encoded protein: CASSVVGGSGNTIYF.

The chain couples TRBV7-9 to TRBJ2-1, with 14 bases fitting TRBD2. Germline CDR1 reads SEHNR; CDR2 reads FQNEAQ (reference sequence). This CDR3 spans 19 amino acids. Germline trimming cut 5 bases from V and 0 bases from J; bases unmatched to any gene: 9. The CDR3 protein is CASSTTAGLAGDSYNEQFF. Here the CDR3 DNA reads TGTGCCAGCAGCACGACCGCGGGACTAGCGGGGGACTCCTACAATGAGCAGTTCTTC.

This sequence joins TRBV11-3 and TRBJ2-7; TRBD2 agrees at 12 bases. The germline CDR1 and CDR2 sequences are SGHNT and YENEEA. Trimming took 4 bases from V and 0 from J; bases not matched to a gene: 10. The CDR3 is made up of 18 amino acids. The CDR3 loop reads CASSSRLAGAASSYEQYF. The CDR3, as DNA: TGTGCCAGCAGCTCGAGACTAGCGGGGGCCGCAAGCTCCTACGAGCAGTACTTC.

This clone was recorded only once. This chain uses TRBV7-9 with TRBJ2-7; D call uncertain. V gave up 4 bases and J gave up 3 bases, with 10 bases separating them. Germline V gene data show CDR1 as SEHNR and CDR2 as FQNEAQ (reference sequence). CDR3 length: 13 amino acids. The CDR3: CASSSTLNYEQYF. The CDR3 region has the DNA TGTGCCAGCAGCTCTACCTTAAACTACGAGCAGTACTTC.

V is TRBV27 and J is TRBJ2-7; 8 positions agree with TRBD1. Germline assignment: CDR1 MNHEY and CDR2 SMNVEV (reference sequence). V shed 5 bases, J shed 2 bases, and the junction held 5 bases outside the gene matches. The CDR3 totals 14 residues. The CDR3, as DNA: TGTGCCAGCAGTCCGACAGGGGTGACCTACGAGCAGTACTTC. This encodes CASSPTGVTYEQYF.

This chain links TRBV13 with TRBJ2-2, with no clear D. This CDR3 has 15 residues. In germline, CDR1 is PRHDT, CDR2 FYEKMQ (reference sequence). Trimming stripped 2 bases from V and 6 bases from J, with 13 bases between. This chain's CDR3 is CASSLKKYGSGELFF. In DNA, the CDR3 is TGTGCCAGCAGCTTAAAAAAATATGGTTCCGGGGAGCTGTTTTTT.

Note on this clone: This sequence may be a read error, since a much larger clone differs from it by one base. The V and J genes are TRBV7-9 and TRBJ2-2, with D possibly called TRBD1 or TRBD2 (5 bases each). The CDR3 runs to 12 residues. Germline assignment: CDR1 SEHNR and CDR2 FQNEAQ (reference sequence). The V end lost 3 bases, the J end lost 6 bases, and 5 bases lay between the germline ends. The CDR3 region is CASSLGAGELFF. The DNA for the CDR3 is TGTGCCAGCAGCTTGGGGGCCGGGGAGCTGTTTTTT.

The chain recombines TRBV11-2 with TRBJ2-7, with D perhaps TRBD2 (5 bases). The CDR3 covers 14 residues. Trimming cost V 5 bases and J 4 bases, with 15 bases left between them. Looked up from germline, CDR1 is SGHAT and CDR2 is FQNNGV. The CDR3 nucleotides read TGTGCCAGCAGCCTTTGGACTGCCGCTTACGAGCAGTACTTC. Amino acid sequence: CASSLWTAAYEQYF.

The chain has TRBV30 and TRBJ2-3, with D perhaps assigned TRBD1 or TRBD2 (5 bases each). The CDR3 sequence is 13 residues long. The germline V and J ends were trimmed by 0 bases and 1 base, with 5 bases remaining between them. CDR1 and CDR2 (germline): GTSNPN, SVGIG (reference sequence). The CDR3 region has the DNA TGTGCCTGGAGTGTGGGGGGCACAGATACGCAGTATTTT. Its protein product is CAWSVGGTDTQYF.

The chain is built from TRBV11-2 and TRBJ2-5, with 10 nucleotides matching TRBD2. CDR3 size: 17 residues. The V and J ends lost 0 bases and 5 bases, in that order; junction bases with no gene match: 9. Germline assignment: CDR1 SGHAT and CDR2 FQNNGV. In DNA, the CDR3 is TGTGCCAGCAGCTTAGAACCAGCGGGGGGGCCGGGGGAGACCCAGTACTTC. Its translation: CASSLEPAGGPGETQYF.

The genes are TRBV7-2 and TRBJ2-2; unclear D gene. CDR3 length: 11 residues. Germline V CDR1 and CDR2: SGHTA, FQGNSA. Trimming shortened V by 11 bases and J by 5 bases, and 9 bases separated the two germline ends. CDR3 in DNA: TGTGCCCTCTCGCGTACCGGGGAGCTGTTTTTT. As protein: CALSRTGELFF.

The CDR3 region has the DNA TGTGCCAGCAGGGAACTAGCGGATGGATTCTACGAGCAGTACTTC. It translates to CASRELADGFYEQYF. This rearrangement joins TRBV6-1 to TRBJ2-7; 8 nucleotides line up with TRBD2. This CDR3 region has 15 residues. V dropped 6 bases and J dropped 3; count of bases not matched to a gene: 10. CDR1 is MNHNS, CDR2 SASEGT, per germline.